A selection of T cell receptor beta chains follows, all from one sample in a study of T cell repertoires in cytomegalovirus infection. MiXCR, applied by TCRdb to the reads, yields one record per CDR3 protein. Seen here are 310,000 or so distinct CDR3 sequences, 20% to 25% observed once, and the top ten hold 10% to 15%. Their cognate antigens are unknown. This specimen was cultured PBMCs, taken from culture after CMV antigen stimulation. These receptors were obtained from a human donor in good health (CMV status not recorded). Some clones in this sample may be carry-over from other donors' samples. Each CDR3 is given with its conserved first and last residue. The order of the fields is CDR3 length, V gene, J gene, CDR3 protein.

14	TRBV29-1	TRBJ2-5	CSVVGGSAQETQYF
15	TRBV7-2	TRBJ2-1	CASSGTDRGGNEQFF
14	TRBV19	TRBJ1-5	CASSISPSNQPQHF
13	TRBV10-3	TRBJ2-1	CAIDNSGGDEQFF
13	TRBV7-9	TRBJ1-1	CAGQGAWNTEAFF
13	TRBV19	TRBJ1-4	CASNDRVYEKLFF
14	TRBV7-2	TRBJ2-5	CASSLGEVLETQYF
16	TRBV28	TRBJ1-4	CASSPNRRATNEKLFF
14	TRBV19	TRBJ1-5	CASSIRGSNQPQHF
11	TRBV4-1	TRBJ2-1	CASSGNGYQFF
13	TRBV12-3/TRBV12-4	TRBJ2-1	CASISTGRSEQFF
16	TRBV7-3	TRBJ2-2	CASSPGLAANTGELFF
14	TRBV27	TRBJ1-1	CASSSATGGTEAFF
12	TRBV2	TRBJ2-5	CASSEALETQYF
15	TRBV7-9	TRBJ1-6	CASSSILGTYSPLHF
14	TRBV20-1	TRBJ2-1	CSAYSGSSYNEQFF
16	TRBV27	TRBJ1-2	CASRRQGVAAGYGYTF
14	TRBV27	TRBJ1-5	CASSLGRGTKPQHF
14	TRBV7-6	TRBJ2-5	CASSLWREGETQYF
13	TRBV20-1	TRBJ1-5	CSASWAANQPQHF
14	TRBV30	TRBJ2-1	CAWSSKTAYNEQFF
17	TRBV19	TRBJ1-1	CASSIGVPGQIRTEAFF
15	TRBV23-1	TRBJ2-5	CASSHPAGGQETQYF
12	TRBV28	TRBJ1-1	CASSLWVTEAFF